A single sample gave rise to the 21 T cell receptor beta chains below, sequenced in a study of shared clonotypes between healthy human individuals. Clones were read by immunoSEQ multiplex PCR, and TCRdb kept only the in-frame ones, dropping some. The sample yields a few million clones, just under 95% seen once. Material: naive CD4+ T cells from PBMCs. Sample subset: CD45RA+ positively selected. Receptors were obtained from a man younger than 35 in good health. Some clones in this sample may be carry-over from other donors' samples.

This clone showed up just a few times. The V call is TRBV19, the J call TRBJ1-5; D ambiguous. The V end was cut by 5 bases, the J end by 6 bases, with 11 bases between. This CDR3 comprises 13 residues. The germline V gene encodes CDR1 LNHDA and CDR2 SQIVND (reference sequence). CDR3 region: CASSPRTGQPQHF. CDR3 bases: TGTGCCAGTAGTCCGAGGACGGGTCAGCCCCAGCATTTT. Using reference TRBV19 and TRBJ1-5 for the parts outside the CDR3, the full variable domain is DGGITQSPKYLFRKEGQNVTLSCEQNLNHDAMYWYRQDPGQGLRLIYYSQIVNDFQKGDIAEGYSVSREKKESFPLTVTSAQKNPTAFYLCASSPRTGQPQHFGDGTRLSIL.

This chain uses TRBV11-2 with TRBJ1-1; 7 bases line up with TRBD1. This CDR3 is built from 13 residues. Germline V lookup: CDR1 SGHAT, CDR2 FQNNGV. V lost 8 bases to trimming and J lost 0 bases; unmatched junction nucleotides: 3. This CDR3 reads CASGGQLNTEAFF. Here the CDR3 DNA reads TGTGCCAGCGGGGGACAGTTGAACACTGAAGCTTTCTTT.

V gene TRBV5-8 combines with J gene TRBJ2-5; no clear D gene. Trimming took off 5 bases at V and 0 bases at J, with 2 bases between the two ends. CDR3 length: 11 amino acids. The germline gives CDR1 SGHTS, CDR2 YDEGEE. CDR3 DNA sequence: TGTGCCAGCAGAAACCAAGAGACCCAGTACTTC. Protein sequence: CASRNQETQYF.

Comment on this clone: This sample also contains other DNA sequences that code for the same CDR3. The chain carries TRBV9 and TRBJ2-5; D gene uncertain. The germline gives CDR1 SGDLS, CDR2 YYNGEE. V was pared by 0 bases and J by 2 bases, with 5 bases between. This CDR3 spans 13 amino acids. The CDR3 loop reads CASSVVGQETQYF. The CDR3 bases are TGTGCCAGCAGCGTAGTCGGTCAAGAGACCCAGTACTTC.

About this clone: Within the sample, other DNA sequences also encode this same CDR3. The chain combines TRBV7-2 with TRBJ2-5, with 8 bases aligning to TRBD2. CDR3 length: 15 residues. Trimming cost V 0 bases and J 5 bases; bases outside gene matches: 5. Germline CDR1 reads SGHTA; CDR2 reads FQGNSA. This chain's CDR3 is CASSLALAGGETQYF. The DNA for the CDR3 is TGTGCCAGCAGCTTAGCGCTAGCGGGTGGGGAGACCCAGTACTTC.

Note on this clone: The germline gene is not matched at one end of the junction; a read error may be the cause. This chain uses TRBV6-5 with TRBJ1-1, with D maybe TRBD1 (6 bases). CDR3 length equals 14 residues. Germline V gene sequence: CDR1 MNHEY, CDR2 SVGAGI. CDR3 coding DNA: TGTGCCACCATCAGCCGGGGGCGAGGGACTGGAGCTTTCTTT. This codes for CATISRGRGTGAFF.

The chain is built from TRBV21-1 and TRBJ2-2; the listed D gene, TRBD1, was not tested against the DNA. TRBV21-1 is shown as a pseudogene. This CDR3 spans 18 amino acids. CDR3 nucleotides: TGTGCCAGCACCCCAAGCGCCTTGACAGGGAATTACACCGGGGAGCTGTTTTTT. Encoded protein: CASTPSALTGNYTGELFF.

J is TRBJ2-1 and V is TRBV14; 8 positions match TRBD1. This CDR3 has 16 amino acids. Trimming took 4 bases from V and 0 from J; bases not matched to a gene: 5. Per the germline V gene, CDR1 is SGHDN and CDR2 is FVKESK. DNA for the CDR3: TGTGCCAGCAGCCTCGGACAGGGACGCTCCTACAATGAGCAGTTCTTC. It encodes CASSLGQGRSYNEQFF.

The chain carries TRBV19 and TRBJ2-7; D gene ambiguous. Trimming shortened V by 9 bases and J by 2 bases, and 17 bases separated the two germline ends. CDR3 length equals 14 residues. Per germline, CDR1 LNHDA and CDR2 SQIVND (reference sequence). DNA for the CDR3: TGTGCCAGGGGCGTTGCATACTCGACCTACGAGCAGTACTTC. Translated, it gives CARGVAYSTYEQYF.

On this clone itself: At the DNA level, this CDR3 is encoded by other sequences in the same sample as well. The chain carries TRBV30 and TRBJ2-7; D is unresolved. Trimming shortened V by 0 bases and J by 7 bases, and 7 bases separated the two germline ends. Per the germline V gene, CDR1 is GTSNPN and CDR2 is SVGIG (reference sequence). The CDR3 spans 11 residues. CDR3 protein: CAWSVLREQYF. DNA for the CDR3: TGTGCCTGGAGTGTCCTGCGGGAGCAGTACTTC. Together with reference TRBV30 and TRBJ2-7, the CDR3 gives the full variable domain: SQTIHQWPATLVQPVGSPLSLECTVEGTSNPNLYWYRQAAGRGLQLLFYSVGIGQISSEVPQNLSASRPQDRQFILSSKKLLLSDSGFYLCAWSVLREQYFGPGTRLTVT.

The chain uses TRBV28 and TRBJ1-2; maybe TRBD1 (6 bases). V lost 9 bases, J lost 2 bases, and 13 bases lay in between. Germline V gene lookup returns CDR1 MDHEN and CDR2 SYDVKM. The CDR3 runs to 13 residues. The CDR3 loop reads CASMGHSNYGYTF. The CDR3 DNA follows: TGTGCCAGTATGGGACATTCGAACTATGGCTACACCTTC.

This sequence joins TRBV7-3 and TRBJ2-2; D possibly corresponds to TRBD2 (6 bases). Germline V gives CDR1 SGHTA, CDR2 FQGTGA. This CDR3 spans 15 amino acids. The V and J ends lost 0 bases and 4 bases respectively, with 9 bases between them. Here the CDR3 reads CASSLTRDSTGELFF. The CDR3 bases are TGTGCCAGCAGCTTAACGAGGGACTCCACCGGGGAGCTGTTTTTT.

The chain has TRBV11-2 and TRBJ2-1, with 10 bases that match TRBD2. Unmatched junction bases numbered 16, after V lost 3 bases and J lost 8 bases. The length of the CDR3 is 18 residues. The germline V gene has CDR1 SGHAT and CDR2 FQNNGV. This CDR3 reads CASSFRFPLAGAWDEQFF. The CDR3, as DNA: TGTGCCAGCAGCTTCCGCTTCCCCCTAGCGGGAGCTTGGGATGAGCAGTTCTTC.

This rearrangement joins TRBV25-1 to TRBJ2-5, with TRBD1 as a possible D gene (6 bases). Trimming pared 3 bases from V and 3 bases from J, leaving 11 bases between. The germline CDR1 and CDR2 sequences are MGHDK and SYGVNS. CDR3 length: 14 residues. The CDR3 spells CASSDQDSKETQYF. The CDR3, as DNA: TGTGCCAGCAGTGACCAGGACAGCAAAGAGACCCAGTACTTC.

This chain connects TRBV4-2 to TRBJ2-5; D assignment may be TRBD1 or TRBD2 (5 bases each). Germline V gene sequence: CDR1 LGHNA, CDR2 YNFKEQ. V lost 5 bases and J 7 bases, leaving 17 bases between the germline ends. There are 14 residues in the CDR3. In nucleotides, the CDR3 is TGTGCCAGCAGCTTGGGGGTGATCTTTGGGACCCAGTACTTC. This codes for CASSLGVIFGTQYF.

The V call is TRBV7-3, the J call TRBJ2-6, with no clear D. This CDR3 spans 17 amino acids. Germline V gives CDR1 SGHTA, CDR2 FQGTGA. Trimming left V 1 base short and J 0 bases short, with 10 bases between. In nucleotides, the CDR3 is TGTGCCAGCAGCTTAATGGGCAGTACCTCTGGGGCCAACGTCCTGACTTTC. Translating gives CASSLMGSTSGANVLTF.

The chain combines TRBV2 with TRBJ2-7; possibly TRBD2 for D (6 bases). This CDR3 region has 13 residues. Germline V gene lookup returns CDR1 SNHLY and CDR2 FYNNEI. The V gene lost 8 bases and the J gene lost 4 bases, with 15 bases spanning the gap. This CDR3 is CASETGTAYEQYF. The CDR3 DNA reads as TGTGCCAGCGAGACCGGGACTGCTTACGAGCAGTACTTC.

The V gene is TRBV27, the J gene TRBJ2-1, with 7 bases identical to TRBD1. V shed 4 bases, J shed 4 bases, and the junction held 16 bases outside the gene matches. This CDR3 is 18 amino acids long. From germline, CDR1 is MNHEY and CDR2 SMNVEV (reference sequence). The CDR3 is CASSSRRQGALGYNEQFF. CDR3 DNA sequence: TGTGCCAGCAGTTCCCGGAGACAGGGAGCCCTAGGGTACAATGAGCAGTTCTTC.

V and J are TRBV18 and TRBJ2-3; no firm D call. Trimming took off 4 bases at V and 1 base at J, with 12 bases between the two ends. The germline CDR1 and CDR2 sequences are KGHSH and LQKENI. The length of the CDR3 is 15 residues. Here the CDR3 reads CASSQTTLGTDTQYF. CDR3 DNA sequence: TGTGCCAGCTCACAAACGACCCTAGGCACAGATACGCAGTATTTT.

The chain combines TRBV4-2 with TRBJ2-7; D possibly corresponds to TRBD1 (5 bases). Germline CDR1 is LGHNA and CDR2 is YNFKEQ. V was trimmed by 4 bases and J by 3 bases, leaving 13 bases between them. The CDR3 extends over 14 amino acids. The CDR3 loop reads CASSREGALYEQYF. The CDR3 DNA reads as TGTGCCAGCAGCCGAGAAGGGGCTCTCTACGAGCAGTACTTC.

The chain couples TRBV4-1 to TRBJ2-7; 7 nucleotides align to TRBD2. Germline loops: CDR1 MGHRA, CDR2 YSYEKL. The CDR3 has 16 residues. J was trimmed by 0 bases and V by 1 base; bases with no gene match: 6. Here the CDR3 reads CASSQVGGGSSYEQYF. The DNA of the CDR3 is TGCGCCAGCAGCCAAGTTGGGGGAGGGAGCTCCTACGAGCAGTACTTC.